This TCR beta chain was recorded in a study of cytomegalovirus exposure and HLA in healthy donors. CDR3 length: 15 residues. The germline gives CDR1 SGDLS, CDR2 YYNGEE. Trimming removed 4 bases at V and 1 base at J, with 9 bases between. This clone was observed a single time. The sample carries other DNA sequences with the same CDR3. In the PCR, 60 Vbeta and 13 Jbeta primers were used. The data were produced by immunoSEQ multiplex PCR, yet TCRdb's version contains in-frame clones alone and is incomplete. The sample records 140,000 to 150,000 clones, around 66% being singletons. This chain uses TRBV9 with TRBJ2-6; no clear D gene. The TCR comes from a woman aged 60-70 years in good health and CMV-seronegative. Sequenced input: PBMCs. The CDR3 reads CASSPTGSGANVLTF. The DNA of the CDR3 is TGTGCCAGCAGCCCCACCGGGTCTGGGGCCAACGTCCTGACTTTC.